The 7 T cell receptor beta chains below were found in one sample sequenced in a study of T cells after posttransplantation cyclophosphamide. Measured with immunoSEQ multiplex PCR; TCRdb has only the in-frame clones, and not every one. The table records just over 15,000 clones, about four fifths of them present only once. Control samples came 1 year after myeloablative marrow transplants with methotrexate plus calcineurin inhibitor. This sample comprised PBMCs, obtained 350 to 400 days after allogeneic stem cell transplant with calcineurin inhibitor and methotrexate. The receptors stem from a male patient in his late teens or twenties who received an allogeneic stem cell transplant from a related donor, was CMV-positive, and had no GVHD. The graft donor may account for some of the T cells.

This chain links TRBV6-6 with TRBJ1-5; D perhaps matches TRBD1 (5 bases). Trimming removed 2 bases from V and 4 bases from J, with 9 bases in between. CDR3 size: 14 residues. CDR1 and CDR2 from the germline V gene are MNHNY and SVGAGI (reference sequence). The CDR3 spells CASSYGGRNQPQHF. CDR3 bases: TGTGCCAGCAGTTACGGGGGGAGGAATCAGCCCCAGCATTTT.

This clone was seen only once. The gene calls are TRBV5-8 and TRBJ2-6; TRBD1 agrees at 7 bases. There are 15 residues in the CDR3. Trimming took 4 bases from V and 2 from J; bases not matched to a gene: 3. CDR1 is SGHTS and CDR2 is YDEGEE in the germline V gene. This CDR3 is CASSRDRAGANVLTF. CDR3 DNA sequence: TGTGCCAGCAGCCGAGACAGGGCTGGGGCCAACGTCCTGACTTTC. Based on the CDR3 plus reference TRBV5-8 and TRBJ2-6, the full variable domain is EAGVTQSPTHLIKTRGQQATLRCSPISGHTSVYWYQQALGLGLQFLLWYDEGEERNRGNFPPRFSGRQFPNYSSELNVNALELEDSALYLCASSRDRAGANVLTFGAGSRLTVL.

The chain carries TRBV5-1 and TRBJ2-7, with a possible D match to TRBD2 (5 bases). The V gene's germline CDR1 is SGHRS and CDR2 YFSETQ. The V and J ends lost 3 bases and 4 bases respectively, with 14 bases between them. The CDR3 runs 14 residues. CDR3 nucleotides: TGCGCCAGCAGCTCTGAGGGAGCAGGATACGAGCAGTACTTC. It specifies CASSSEGAGYEQYF.

The rearrangement links TRBV6-6 to TRBJ1-2; D perhaps matches TRBD1 (6 bases). The CDR3 sequence is 13 residues long. CDR1 is MNHNY, CDR2 SVGAGI, per germline (reference sequence). V dropped 2 bases and J dropped 4 bases, with 8 bases sitting between them. The CDR3 DNA reads TGTGCCAGCAGTTACGGGACAAGCTATGGCTACACCTTC. It specifies CASSYGTSYGYTF.

The chain employs TRBV4-1 and TRBJ1-2; 9 bases match TRBD1. The germline V gene has CDR1 MGHRA and CDR2 YSYEKL. This CDR3 comprises 17 residues. V shed 0 bases, J shed 4 bases, and the junction held 9 bases outside the gene matches. The CDR3 spells CASSQDSGQGFVYGYTF. The DNA for the CDR3 is TGCGCCAGCAGCCAAGATAGCGGACAGGGGTTCGTCTATGGCTACACCTTC.

The chain joins TRBV18 to TRBJ2-7, with a weak D call TRBD2 (6 bases). The CDR3 is 15 amino acids. The V and J ends lost 5 bases and 2 bases respectively, with 16 bases between them. Looked up from germline, CDR1 is KGHSH and CDR2 is LQKENI. The DNA of the CDR3 is TGTGCCAGCTCAGCCTTAGCGGTACCCACCTACGAGCAGTACTTC. Translating gives CASSALAVPTYEQYF. The full variable domain, in which reference TRBV18 and TRBJ2-7 provide the parts outside the CDR3, is NAGVMQNPRHLVRRRGQEARLRCSPMKGHSHVYWYRQLPEEGLKFMVYLQKENIIDESGMPKERFSAEFPKEGPSILRIQQVVRGDSAAYFCASSALAVPTYEQYFGPGTRLTVT.

This chain uses TRBV11-2 with TRBJ2-5; D is possibly TRBD2 (6 bases). This CDR3 comprises 15 residues. V lost 1 base, J lost 3 bases, and 12 bases lay in between. Germline values: CDR1 SGHAT, CDR2 FQNNGV. CDR3 nucleotide sequence: TGTGCCAGCAGCTTAGTATACCCGGGGGAAGAGACCCAGTACTTC. It is translated as CASSLVYPGEETQYF.